This record concerns one T cell receptor (beta chain) sequence. Its specificity is not known. This entry is derived from a study of Ad26.COV2.S vaccination and SARS-CoV-2 variants. Study at large: Enrollment placed the donor in the COV1001 Ad26.COV2.S trial arm. The study gave Ad26.COV2.S intramuscularly, once or twice 56 days apart. General study findings and limits: Across vaccine and placebo recipients, the breadth of non-spike TCRs was similar.

V was clipped by 5 bases and J by 5 bases, with 22 bases between them. The CDR3 spans 16 residues. The V gene's germline CDR1 is SGHAT and CDR2 FQNNGV. Stated treatment: 19 received Ad26.COV2.S at low or high dose, single or two shots; 5 received placebo; per-sample allocation not given. Each sample was drawn 63 days after the first injection (of vaccine or placebo). The donor was a Boston adult aged 18-55 years. The method was immunoSEQ multiplex PCR; TCRdb's version includes in-frame clones alone and lacks a portion of them. The sample records about 350,000 clones, about 88% being singletons. The J gene is TRBJ2-7, the V gene TRBV11-2; a possible D gene is TRBD1 (7 bases). Sequenced here: peripheral blood, sampled in a trial of Ad26.COV2.S vaccine versus placebo. This TCR was sampled from a person between 18 and 60 years old who received the Ad26.COV2.S COVID-19 vaccine or a placebo. CDR3 residues: CASSNGGRGRSDEQYF. In nucleotides, the CDR3 is TGTGCCAGCAGCAACGGCGGCAGGGGGAGGTCGGACGAGCAGTACTTC.